This T cell receptor beta chain was sequenced for a study of T cells expressing NK-cell markers (dated by TCRdb to the early 2020s). Study-level background: Three sorted T-cell subsets (CD3+CD56+NKG2C+, CD3+CD56+NKG2C- and CD3+CD56-NKG2C+) from 7 to 9 donors had their TCR beta-chain repertoires profiled. Among the eight sequenced donors, only one was HCMV-seronegative, while the other seven were HCMV-seropositive. Libraries were sequenced as 2 x 150 bp reads on Illumina HiSeq 2000/2500, MiSeq or NextSeq. All eight donors whose samples were sequenced were randomly selected healthy volunteers, three of them men and five women. What the research found in general, with its limitations: Those dominant clonotypes were again the most abundant among CD3+CD56-NKG2C+ cells in a few donors, at about 28.3-65%. It remained unclear whether the expanded NKG2C-expressing T cell clones were specific for HCMV antigens. For roughly 6 donors, the dominant CD3+CD56+NKG2C+ clonotypes were among the top 10 CD8+ clonotypes and accounted for about 1.0-7.0% of CD8+ T cells.

CDR1 and CDR2 are drawn from the germline V gene: SGHTA, FQGNSA. CDR3 length: 14 amino acids, cysteine to phenylalanine. The nucleotide record is missing. Concerning this clonotype itself: Its specific antigen is unknown.

TCRdb records Illumina HiSeq 2000 as the sequencer. TCR beta cDNA libraries were prepared using 5'RACE template switching, which introduced a universal primer site and unique molecular identifiers. cDNA synthesis was primed from the TCR beta constant segment and was followed by two successive PCR amplification steps. From the authors' description of their analysis: MIGEC handled demultiplexing of the reads and grouping by UMI, while MiTCR was used to assemble and quantify clonotypes. To remove erroneous sequences, TCR cDNA sequences were retained only when supported by two or more reads. The tcR package was used for downstream repertoire analysis, and clonotypes were matched between fractions using CDR3 nucleotide sequence together with V segment. VDJmatch was used to annotate antigen specificity against VDJdb, with one amino acid substitution allowed in CDR3. TCRdb reprocessed the reads, so every CDR3 protein sequence counts as one entry and DNA is not shown. The V and J calls follow TCRdb's processing rather than the paper's. For this sample, the table gives approximately 380,000 distinct CDR3 sequences. The top ten clonotypes cover roughly 5.2% of the sample.

HCMV-specific IgG was detected in serum with a commercial ELISA kit to determine HCMV serostatus. Peripheral blood mononuclear cells were isolated from blood by Ficoll density gradient centrifugation. Source material: blood T cells: a sorted CD56 or NKG2C T cell subset, CD4+ or CD8+ T cells, or bulk PBMC T cells (not recorded which). Recombination linked TRBV7-2 to TRBJ2-7; TCRdb picks TRBD2, but there is no DNA to check that call. The TCR sequence derives from a man between 18 and 69 years old in good health. Here the CDR3 is given as CASSSERAPYEQYF.